A single sample gave rise to the 17 T cell receptor beta chains below, sequenced in a study of blood T cells in healthy people across ages. Through a sample-barcoded 5' primer and a J-beta primer mix, a second PCR was run for roughly 7 to 12 cycles. TCRdb fed the 5' RACE reads into MiXCR, producing one record per CDR3 protein. The table includes 1.5 million to 2 million distinct CDR3 sequences, about 30% detected once. The sequencing input was blood. These receptors came from a woman between 25 and 40 years old in good health.

The chain uses TRBV7-2 and TRBJ2-1, with D tentatively TRBD2 (6 bases). V lost 5 bases and J lost 2, with 13 bases in between. The CDR3 is made up of 15 amino acids. Germline-derived CDR1 and CDR2 are SGHTA and FQGNSA. The CDR3 is CASSRAGRAYNEQFF. The CDR3 nucleotides read TGTGCCAGCAGCCGTGCGGGAAGGGCCTACAATGAGCAGTTCTTC.

This clonotype was detected many times. This sequence joins TRBV5-5 and TRBJ1-2; TRBD1 is a possible D gene (5 bases). V lost 2 bases and J lost 4, with 12 bases in between. The CDR3 length is 14 residues. CDR1 and CDR2 (germline): SGHKS, YYEKEE (reference sequence). The CDR3 here is CASSLEQGPYGYTF. The CDR3 nucleotides read TGTGCCAGCAGCTTAGAGCAGGGCCCCTATGGCTACACCTTC.

This clonotype was detected only a few times. For the CDR3, the DNA is TGTGCCAGCAGGATGGGACTAGCGGGTTGCAATGAGCAGTTCTTC. This codes for CASRMGLAGCNEQFF. The V call is TRBV6-5, the J call TRBJ2-1, with 12 positions matching TRBD2. The CDR3 extends over 15 amino acids. The ends lost 6 bases at V and 6 bases at J; junction bases unmatched: 6. Germline CDR1 and CDR2: MNHEY and SVGAGI.

This clonotype was recorded many times. The CDR3 nucleotides read TGCAGCGTTGAAGATGGGGACAGGGCCTCCTACGAGCAGTACTTC. Amino acids: CSVEDGDRASYEQYF. The chain recombines TRBV29-1 with TRBJ2-7; TRBD1 matches 9 bases. The CDR3 runs to 15 residues. Germline V gene lookup returns CDR1 SQVTM and CDR2 ANQGSEA. The V gene end was trimmed by 0 bases and the J gene end by 0 bases; junction bases not matched to a gene: 3.

As regards this clonotype: A single base separates this from a much larger clone, so it may be a read error. The rearrangement uses TRBV29-1 and TRBJ2-5; D perhaps matches TRBD2 (5 bases). The tail of the sequence fits TRBJ2-7 better, so the J call may be wrong. The CDR3 extends over 11 amino acids. CDR1 is SQVTM and CDR2 is ANQGSEA in the germline V gene. CDR3 DNA sequence: TGCAGCGTCGCGGGCTCGAACGAGCAGTACTTC. This sequence encodes CSVAGSNEQYF.

In its sample, this clonotype was seen many times. J is TRBJ2-7 and V is TRBV28; 7 nucleotides agree with TRBD1. J was trimmed by 9 bases and V by 8 bases; bases with no gene match: 10. The CDR3 extends over 12 amino acids. Germline V gene sequence: CDR1 MDHEN, CDR2 SYDVKM. For the CDR3, the DNA is TGTGCCAGCGAGACAGGGTACCGAGGGCAGTACTTC. Its translation is CASETGYRGQYF.

This sequence joins TRBV4-2 and TRBJ2-7, with a tentative D call TRBD2 (6 bases). The CDR3 totals 13 residues. Trimming pared 3 bases from V and 2 bases from J, leaving 8 bases between. Germline V CDR1 and CDR2: LGHNA, YNFKEQ. DNA for the CDR3: TGTGCCAGCAGCCAGCGGGAAGCCTACGAGCAGTACTTC. Its protein product is CASSQREAYEQYF.

The rearrangement joins TRBV7-9 to TRBJ1-4; perhaps TRBD1 as D (5 bases). V lost 6 bases to trimming and J lost 8 bases, with 13 bases between them. CDR1 and CDR2 (germline): SEHNR, FQNEAQ (reference sequence). This CDR3 region has 13 residues. CDR3 nucleotide sequence: TGTGCCAGCAGTGGAGGGACGGAGGAAAAACTGTTTTTT. Protein: CASSGGTEEKLFF.

This clonotype was seen ten or more times. This rearrangement joins TRBV5-6 to TRBJ2-3; TRBD1 is a possible D gene (6 bases). In germline, CDR1 is SGHDT, CDR2 YYEEEE. The CDR3 covers 15 residues. The V and J ends lost 4 bases and 0 bases respectively, with 12 bases between them. The CDR3 DNA reads as TGTGCCAGCAGCAATTACAGGGATAGCACAGATACGCAGTATTTT. Its translation: CASSNYRDSTDTQYF. The full variable domain, rest sourced from reference TRBV5-6 and TRBJ2-3, is DAGVTQSPTHLIKTRGQQVTLRCSPKSGHDTVSWYQQALGQGPQFIFQYYEEEERQRGNFPDRFSGHQFPNYSSELNVNALLLGDSALYLCASSNYRDSTDTQYFGPGTRLTVL.

The CDR3 sequence is CSARDPLVGTLRETQYF. The CDR3 DNA sequence: TGCAGTGCTAGAGATCCGTTGGTGGGAACCCTCCGAGAGACCCAGTACTTC. The V gene is TRBV20-1, the J gene TRBJ2-5; D remains ambiguous. V lost 0 bases and J 4 bases, leaving 21 bases between the germline ends. Germline loops: CDR1 DFQATT, CDR2 SNEGSKA (reference sequence). The CDR3 has 17 amino acids.

This clonotype was picked up a small number of times. This chain uses TRBV12-3 or TRBV12-4 with TRBJ2-1, with D possibly being TRBD2 (6 bases). This CDR3 spans 13 amino acids. V gave up 1 base and J gave up 12 bases, with 13 bases separating them. The chain's CDR3 is CASSLGEDGGQFF. CDR3 sequence (DNA): TGTGCCAGCAGTTTAGGGGAGGACGGAGGGCAGTTCTTC.

This sequence joins TRBV18 and TRBJ1-1, with 7 nucleotides matching TRBD1. CDR1 is KGHSH and CDR2 is LQKENI in the germline V gene. The length of the CDR3 is 15 residues. With V trimmed by 3 bases and J by 2 bases, 6 bases remained unmatched. The CDR3 nucleotides are TGTGCCAGCTCACCCACTCAGGGGGGTAACACTGAAGCTTTCTTT. Encoded protein: CASSPTQGGNTEAFF.

Notes on this clonotype: One end of the junction varies from germline; a read error may be responsible. The chain uses TRBV5-1 and TRBJ2-3; D ambiguous. The CDR3 runs to 13 residues. CDR1 SGHRS and CDR2 YFSETQ come from the germline V gene. As DNA, the CDR3 is TGCACCAGCACCCGAGATGGGGCAGATACGCAGTATTTT. Protein sequence: CTSTRDGADTQYF.

The chain uses TRBV11-2 and TRBJ1-2; D is unresolved. The V end was cut by 5 bases, the J end by 8 bases, with 12 bases between. Germline V gives CDR1 SGHAT, CDR2 FQNNGV. The CDR3 sequence is 12 residues long. The CDR3 bases are TGTGCCAGCAGCCGTCCCCCGGAGGGCTACACCTTC. Its protein product is CASSRPPEGYTF.

This chain joins TRBV3-1 and TRBJ2-5, with D perhaps matching TRBD1 or TRBD2 (5 bases each). CDR1 and CDR2 from the germline V gene are LGHDT and YNNKEL (reference sequence). V lost 2 bases and J 5 bases, leaving 12 bases between the germline ends. The CDR3 totals 14 residues. This CDR3 is CASSQLRDGETQYF. CDR3 nucleotide sequence: TGTGCCAGCAGCCAACTGAGGGACGGCGAGACCCAGTACTTC.

The chain joins TRBV7-2 to TRBJ2-1; 8 bases match TRBD2. This CDR3 comprises 16 residues. V trimming: 2 bases; J trimming: 6 bases; junction bases outside the gene matches: 9. CDR1 SGHTA and CDR2 FQGNSA come from the germline V gene. CDR3 nucleotide sequence: TGTGCCAGCAGCTTATCGGGACTAGTCCCATTCAATGAGCAGTTCTTC. It translates to CASSLSGLVPFNEQFF.

The CDR3 region is CASSFSHGKREDTQYF. The CDR3 nucleotides read TGTGCCAGCAGCTTCTCTCACGGAAAACGCGAAGATACGCAGTATTTT. The J gene is TRBJ2-3, the V gene TRBV7-2; D gene uncertain. CDR1 is SGHTA, CDR2 FQGNSA, per germline. This CDR3 has 16 residues. V lost 3 bases and J lost 5, with 18 bases in between.